This entry lists 26 T cell receptor beta chains sequenced from one sample in a study of identical twins (dated by TCRdb to 2015 to 2016). The library was built by means of 5' RACE. Sequencing was performed on an Illumina HiSeq 2000. TCRdb handled the public reads itself, with Q25 trimming in fastp and clone calling in MiXCR, and kept productive beta chains. Entries are consolidated by CDR3 protein sequence, retaining the most common genes and DNA. The sample records about 530,000 distinct CDR3 sequences, about 16% of which are singletons. Around 0.48% of the sample comes from the top ten. In addition, the sample was reused for a study of yellow fever vaccine responses in identical twins.

Sequencing was performed on CD4+ T cells sorted from blood. The receptor source for this set is a woman younger than 35 in good health.

The chain is built from TRBV7-9 and TRBJ2-2; D is unresolved. The CDR3 spans 14 residues. Per germline, CDR1 SEHNR and CDR2 FQNEAQ (reference sequence). With 10 bases removed from V and 6 bases from J, the gap between germline ends came to 18 bases. CDR3 sequence: CATLPRSDSGELFF. The CDR3 nucleotides are TGTGCCACCCTCCCCAGGTCCGACTCCGGGGAGCTGTTTTTT.

This chain uses TRBV12-5 with TRBJ2-1; the match to TRBD2 covers 7 bases. Per the germline V gene, CDR1 is LGHNT and CDR2 is FRNRAP. Trimming at V came to 4 bases and at J to 2 bases, leaving 5 bases not matched to a gene. The CDR3 is 15 amino acids. The CDR3 DNA reads TGTGCTAGTGGTTCCTCGGGGGGACCCTACAATGAGCAGTTCTTC. Translating gives CASGSSGGPYNEQFF. The whole variable domain, filled in from reference TRBV12-5 and TRBJ2-1, reads DARVTQTPRHKVTEMGQEVTMRCQPILGHNTVFWYRQTMMQGLELLAYFRNRAPLDDSGMPKDRFSAEMPDATLATLKIQPSEPRDSAVYFCASGSSGGPYNEQFFGPGTRLTVL.

This clonotype occurred once. The genes are TRBV10-3 and TRBJ1-1; 8 bases align to TRBD1. This CDR3 is built from 14 residues. J gave up 5 bases and V 4 bases, and 6 bases lay outside the gene matches. Germline assignment: CDR1 ENHRY and CDR2 SYGVKD. CDR3 loop: CAISAAGGETEAFF. CDR3 bases: TGTGCCATCAGTGCGGCAGGGGGCGAGACTGAAGCTTTCTTT.

This chain uses TRBV7-2 with TRBJ2-1, with 12 bases identical to TRBD2. Unmatched junction bases numbered 7, after V lost 11 bases and J lost 2 bases. Looked up from germline, CDR1 is SGHTA and CDR2 is FQGNSA. This CDR3 spans 15 amino acids. For the CDR3, the DNA is TGTGCCGGTACCTCTAGCGGGGGGGCCTACAATGAGCAGTTCTTC. Protein product: CAGTSSGGAYNEQFF.

This clonotype was recorded only once. The chain recombines TRBV10-2 with TRBJ1-4, with D hard to call. Trimming left V 4 bases short and J 0 bases short, with 6 bases between. Germline-derived CDR1 and CDR2 are WSHSY and SAAADI. The CDR3 sequence is 14 residues long. For the CDR3, the DNA is TGCGCCAGCAGTGCAGTTGCAACTAATGAAAAACTGTTTTTT. It specifies CASSAVATNEKLFF.

The chain recombines TRBV5-1 with TRBJ1-1; D possibly corresponds to TRBD1 (5 bases). Trimming pared 0 bases from V and 1 base from J, leaving 13 bases between. The CDR3 contains 16 residues. CDR1 and CDR2 from the germline V gene are SGHRS and YFSETQ. In DNA form, the CDR3 reads TGCGCCAGCAGCTTGGGGGGCGGAGGATGGAACACTGAAGCTTTCTTT. It codes for CASSLGGGGWNTEAFF.

The genes are TRBV20-1 and TRBJ2-1, with 8 bases aligning to TRBD2. Germline values: CDR1 DFQATT, CDR2 SNEGSKA (reference sequence). This CDR3 contains 15 residues. Germline trimming cut 0 bases from V and 2 bases from J; bases unmatched to any gene: 3. The DNA for the CDR3 is TGCAGTGCTAGAGAAAGCGGGGGTACCTACAATGAGCAGTTCTTC. It yields the protein CSARESGGTYNEQFF.

This clonotype has a count of ten or more. This rearrangement joins TRBV20-1 to TRBJ2-1; 7 bases align to TRBD1. The CDR3 has 13 residues. J gave up 6 bases and V 6 bases, and 8 bases lay outside the gene matches. Germline V gene sequence: CDR1 DFQATT, CDR2 SNEGSKA (reference sequence). CDR3 bases: TGCAGTGCGTCCGGGACAGCCAGCAATGAGCAGTTCTTC. Amino acid sequence: CSASGTASNEQFF.

The chain carries TRBV10-3 and TRBJ1-1; no firm D call. V dropped 4 bases and J dropped 1 base, with 10 bases sitting between them. The CDR3 is 14 amino acids. Germline CDR1 ENHRY, CDR2 SYGVKD. CDR3 bases: TGTGCCATCAGTGGCCGGACGGGGAACACTGAAGCTTTCTTT. Amino acids: CAISGRTGNTEAFF.

This clonotype was observed a handful of times. This chain joins TRBV2 and TRBJ2-1; either TRBD1 or TRBD2 may supply D (6 bases each). CDR3 size: 17 residues. V lost 5 bases to trimming and J lost 2 bases, with 19 bases between them. CDR1 SNHLY and CDR2 FYNNEI come from the germline V gene. The CDR3 DNA follows: TGTGCCAGCAGTTCCGGAGCAGGGGAGGTGGCCTACAATGAGCAGTTCTTC. This sequence encodes CASSSGAGEVAYNEQFF.

This clonotype was seen repeatedly, ten times or more. This chain uses TRBV6-2 or TRBV6-3 with TRBJ1-5; 7 nucleotides match TRBD1. The junction had 11 bases not matched to a gene; V was cut back by 5 bases and J by 7 bases. This CDR3 is 15 amino acids long. Germline V gives CDR1 MNHEY, CDR2 SVGEGT. The CDR3 DNA follows: TGTGCCAGCAGTCACCCGACAGGGAGGGAGCAGCCCCAGCATTTT. Amino acid sequence: CASSHPTGREQPQHF.

This clonotype appeared a few times. The gene calls are TRBV6-1 and TRBJ2-5; maybe TRBD2 (6 bases). Germline V gene sequence: CDR1 MNHNS, CDR2 SASEGT. This CDR3 is built from 13 residues. V dropped 8 bases and J dropped 2 bases, with 12 bases sitting between them. The CDR3 here is CASRRTNQETQYF. The CDR3 bases are TGTGCCAGCCGGCGGACTAATCAAGAGACCCAGTACTTC.

The sample holds a few counts of this clonotype. The chain couples TRBV10-3 to TRBJ2-7; 13 nucleotides agree with TRBD2. V was pared by 6 bases and J by 5 bases, with 7 bases of the junction left unmatched. The germline V gene encodes CDR1 ENHRY and CDR2 SYGVKD. The CDR3 length is 15 residues. The CDR3: CAISVLAGGPNEQYF. In DNA, the CDR3 is TGTGCCATCAGCGTACTAGCGGGAGGGCCCAACGAGCAGTACTTC.

This clonotype has just a few counts. This chain connects TRBV12-3 or TRBV12-4 to TRBJ1-2, with D perhaps TRBD1 (5 bases). CDR3 length: 14 amino acids. Trimming removed 3 bases from V and 1 base from J, with 9 bases in between. The CDR3 DNA follows: TGTGCCAGCAGTTTCCAGGGAAATAACTATGGCTACACCTTC. This translates into CASSFQGNNYGYTF.

This clonotype was detected only a few times. The chain employs TRBV7-2 and TRBJ2-7; maybe TRBD2 (7 bases). Germline CDR1 and CDR2: SGHTA and FQGNSA. The CDR3 is 16 amino acids. V was trimmed by 2 bases and J by 3 bases, leaving 17 bases between them. In DNA form, the CDR3 reads TGTGCCAGCAGCTTAACTACCGGGGGGCAATTCTACGAGCAGTACTTC. Translation gives CASSLTTGGQFYEQYF.

Only a few counts were recorded for this clonotype. This chain connects TRBV28 to TRBJ2-1, with no clear D. The CDR3 consists of 17 residues. Trimming stripped 5 bases from V and 0 bases from J, with 17 bases between. Germline V gene lookup returns CDR1 MDHEN and CDR2 SYDVKM. The CDR3 DNA follows: TGTGCCAGCAGTAACCGCTTAGTAGGGTACTCCTACAATGAGCAGTTCTTC. Encoded protein: CASSNRLVGYSYNEQFF.

The rearrangement links TRBV5-6 to TRBJ2-1; possible D gene TRBD2, 6 bases. Germline CDR1 SGHDT, CDR2 YYEEEE. Between the trimmed V and J ends, which lost 5 bases and 7 bases, there was a span of 10 bases. The CDR3 contains 12 residues. Written as DNA, the CDR3 is TGTGCCAGCAGGGGAGGACCGAATGAGCAGTTCTTC. It codes for CASRGGPNEQFF. Full variable domain (rest looked up from reference TRBV5-6 and TRBJ2-1): DAGVTQSPTHLIKTRGQQVTLRCSPKSGHDTVSWYQQALGQGPQFIFQYYEEEERQRGNFPDRFSGHQFPNYSSELNVNALLLGDSALYLCASRGGPNEQFFGPGTRLTVL.

The chain combines TRBV11-2 with TRBJ1-5, with 12 bases identical to TRBD1. V was pared by 3 bases and J by 2 bases, with 5 bases of the junction left unmatched. The CDR3 has 17 amino acids. Looked up from germline, CDR1 is SGHAT and CDR2 is FQNNGV. The CDR3 nucleotides read TGTGCCAGCAGCTTGGGGGACAGGGGGCAAGGCAATCAGCCCCAGCATTTT. Its translation: CASSLGDRGQGNQPQHF.

This clonotype was seen only a few times. V usage is TRBV25-1 and J usage is TRBJ1-1; D may be TRBD1 (5 bases). The CDR3 contains 13 residues. Germline V CDR1 and CDR2: MGHDK, SYGVNS. Trimming left V 7 bases short and J 3 bases short, with 12 bases between. Here the CDR3 reads CASTMGRYTEAFF. The CDR3 nucleotides are TGTGCCAGCACTATGGGACGGTACACTGAAGCTTTCTTT.

This clonotype was recorded a few times. The chain carries TRBV5-1 and TRBJ2-1; 12 positions match TRBD2. The V segment lost 0 bases and the J segment 14 bases; nucleotides outside the gene matches: 6. This CDR3 region has 14 residues. Germline CDR1 and CDR2: SGHRS and YFSETQ. Here the CDR3 DNA reads TGCGCCAGCAGCTTGGTGGCTAGCGGGGGGGAGGAGTTCTTC. It translates to CASSLVASGGEEFF.

The V gene is TRBV29-1, the J gene TRBJ1-4, with 7 bases aligning to TRBD1. J lost 10 bases, V lost 6 bases, and 14 bases had no gene match. Germline V CDR1 and CDR2: SQVTM, ANQGSEA. The CDR3 length is 14 residues. For the CDR3, the DNA is TGCAGCGTCGCCACTGACAGGGATGGCGGAAAACTGTTTTTT. Protein sequence: CSVATDRDGGKLFF.

This clonotype was counted a few times. This sequence joins TRBV4-2 and TRBJ2-5; D is uncertain. This CDR3 comprises 14 residues. V was shortened by 0 bases and J by 9 bases, with 14 bases between the two germline ends. Germline-derived CDR1 and CDR2 are LGHNA and YNFKEQ. The CDR3 reads CASSQEGQASAQYF. The DNA of the CDR3 is TGTGCCAGCAGCCAAGAAGGGCAGGCCTCGGCCCAGTACTTC.

V is TRBV3-1 and J is TRBJ2-2; the match to TRBD1 covers 9 bases. The CDR3 has 16 residues. Germline values: CDR1 LGHDT, CDR2 YNNKEL (reference sequence). With 2 bases clipped from V and 5 bases from J, the junction kept 6 bases outside the gene matches. CDR3 nucleotides: TGTGCCAGCAGCCAAACCGGGACAGGGTTAACCGGGGAGCTGTTTTTT. Translated: CASSQTGTGLTGELFF.

This chain connects TRBV7-9 to TRBJ2-5, with 9 bases identical to TRBD2. V dropped 5 bases and J dropped 4; count of bases not matched to a gene: 11. The CDR3 has 16 amino acids. Germline V CDR1 and CDR2: SEHNR, FQNEAQ (reference sequence). The CDR3 bases are TGTGCCAGCAGCCGGACCGGGACTAGCCGGATAGAGACCCAGTACTTC. Its protein is CASSRTGTSRIETQYF.

The chain is built from TRBV12-5 and TRBJ2-1; D unclear. The germline gives CDR1 LGHNT, CDR2 FRNRAP. CDR3 length: 15 residues. V lost 0 bases to trimming and J lost 4 bases, with 10 bases between them. The DNA for the CDR3 is TGTGCTAGTGGTTTGGTACAGTGGCGATACAATGAGCAGTTCTTC. Translated, it gives CASGLVQWRYNEQFF.

This clonotype appeared many times. The chain carries TRBV4-1 and TRBJ2-1; D might be TRBD2 (5 bases). The V gene lost 5 bases and the J gene lost 6 bases, with 14 bases spanning the gap. CDR1 and CDR2 (germline): MGHRA, YSYEKL. The CDR3 has 14 amino acids. The DNA of the CDR3 is TGCGCCAGCAGCACCCGTACTAGTTCCAATGAGCAGTTCTTC. Translated, it gives CASSTRTSSNEQFF.